Sequencing of this T cell receptor (beta chain) was carried out in a study of regulatory T cells in long-lasting Graves disease. A word on this clonotype: Antigen: not known.

Time point reported: persistent/refractory GD, antithyroid drugs over 5 years with positive TRAb. RNA extracted from PBMCs served as the sequencing template. Study-level points and caveats: Patients with persistent Graves' had lower TCR diversity than newly diagnosed patients. Favored gene segments in persistent disease were TRBV28, TRBJ1-2 and TRBJ2-5.

Libraries of TCR beta came from iRepertoire HTBI primers plus Arm-PCR of CDR3 regions. TCRdb fed the multiplex PCR reads into MiXCR, producing one record per CDR3 protein. The sample lists about 470,000 distinct CDR3 sequences, around 21% occurring once. Germline CDR1 and CDR2: SGHKS and YYEKEE (reference sequence). The CDR3 consists of 14 residues. Trimming cost V 1 base and J 1 base, with 9 bases left between them. This receptor was taken from a female donor with Graves disease. The material sequenced was peripheral blood mononuclear cells (PBMCs), taken when the disease was refractory, from a patient treated with antithyroid drugs. The rearrangement uses TRBV5-5 and TRBJ2-7, with a weak D call TRBD1 (5 bases). Written as DNA, the CDR3 is TGTGCCAGCAGCTTGAAAGGGGATTCCTACGAGCAGTACTTC. The encoded protein is CASSLKGDSYEQYF.